This TCR beta chain was found in a study of spatial heterogeneity in lung cancer. TCRdb itself ran the 5' RACE reads through MiXCR, one entry per CDR3 protein. The profile shows tens of thousands of distinct CDR3 sequences, around 8.6% of them singletons. The CDR3 totals 15 residues. Germline lookup yields CDR1 MNHEY and CDR2 SVGEGT. With V trimmed by 5 bases and J by 6 bases, 6 bases remained unmatched. Time point reported: sample taken at primary tumor resection. Unsorted whole RNA from tumor, nontumor lung or frozen PBMC underwent sequencing. The sample holds a few counts of this clonotype. The chain links TRBV6-2 or TRBV6-3 to TRBJ1-5; 11 nucleotides match TRBD1. The specimen comprised PBMCs, sampled at surgery. This clonotype originated in a male donor with early-stage non-small cell lung cancer. The CDR3 protein is CASSKDRGRGQPQHF. The CDR3 DNA reads as TGTGCCAGCAGTAAGGACAGGGGGCGCGGTCAGCCCCAGCATTTT.